The 30 T cell receptor beta chains given below trace back to one sample, sequenced in a study of blood T cell repertoires in COVID-19. TCRdb keeps only in-frame clones here, not all; method: immunoSEQ multiplex PCR. The sample shows around 130,000 clones, around 77% of them seen only once. The sample was peripheral blood. The receptors here all came from a man in his 60s with active or convalescent COVID-19.

The chain joins TRBV9 to TRBJ2-1; 8 bases map to TRBD2. V shed 4 bases, J shed 0 bases, and the junction held 12 bases outside the gene matches. The CDR3 length is 18 residues. Germline V CDR1 and CDR2: SGDLS, YYNGEE. CDR3 region: CASSKTSDPGVSYNEQFF. CDR3 DNA sequence: TGTGCCAGCAGCAAGACTAGCGACCCCGGAGTCTCCTACAATGAGCAGTTCTTC.

The chain combines TRBV2 with TRBJ2-7; 8 bases line up with TRBD1. This CDR3 spans 14 amino acids. The V gene's germline CDR1 is SNHLY and CDR2 FYNNEI. Trimming cost V 9 bases and J 2 bases; bases outside gene matches: 9. The CDR3 coding sequence is TGTGCCAGTGCCAGGGACAGGAGCACCTACGAGCAGTACTTC. This translates into CASARDRSTYEQYF.

The chain links TRBV10-3 to TRBJ1-6; D remains unclear. With 10 bases removed from V and 0 bases from J, the gap between germline ends came to 16 bases. CDR1 and CDR2 from the germline V gene are ENHRY and SYGVKD. The CDR3 is 16 amino acids. CDR3 nucleotide sequence: TGTGCCACCCAAGCTACGACAAGCTCCTATAATTCACCCCTCCACTTT. This gives the protein CATQATTSSYNSPLHF.

This chain links TRBV7-3 with TRBJ2-3; 10 positions agree with TRBD2. The CDR3 is 18 residues long. J lost 4 bases, V lost 5 bases, and 15 bases had no gene match. The germline gives CDR1 SGHTA, CDR2 FQGTGA. In DNA form, the CDR3 reads TGTGCCAGCAGCCGTAACCTCCCCCTAGCGGGAGCGGCAGATACGCAGTATTTT. This encodes CASSRNLPLAGAADTQYF.

The V call is TRBV6-5, the J call TRBJ1-1, with D hard to call. Between the trimmed V and J ends, which lost 2 bases and 0 bases, there was a span of 10 bases. Germline-derived CDR1 and CDR2 are MNHEY and SVGAGI. The CDR3 covers 15 residues. CDR3 residues: CASSYPSSVNTEAFF. The CDR3 nucleotides are TGTGCCAGCAGTTACCCGAGTTCTGTGAACACTGAAGCTTTCTTT.

This rearrangement joins TRBV5-1 to TRBJ1-2; D not resolved. The CDR3 sequence is 13 residues long. Trimming took off 4 bases at V and 8 bases at J, with 15 bases between the two ends. Germline values: CDR1 SGHRS, CDR2 YFSETQ. The CDR3 nucleotides are TGCGCCAGCAGCCCGGAGAGTTTTAGAGGCTACACCTTC. As protein: CASSPESFRGYTF.

This rearrangement joins TRBV28 to TRBJ2-3; 15 nucleotides align to TRBD2. V lost 10 bases to trimming and J lost 4 bases; unmatched junction nucleotides: 6. From germline, CDR1 is MDHEN and CDR2 SYDVKM. The CDR3 sequence is 15 residues long. CDR3 region: CATGLAGGWADTQYF. In DNA, the CDR3 is TGTGCCACAGGACTAGCGGGAGGGTGGGCAGATACGCAGTATTTT. Supplemented by reference TRBV28 and TRBJ2-3, the full variable domain reads DVKVTQSSRYLVKRTGEKVFLECVQDMDHENMFWYRQDPGLGLRLIYFSYDVKMKEKGDIPEGYSVSREKKERFSLILESASTNQTSMYLCATGLAGGWADTQYFGPGTRLTVL.

The chain recombines TRBV7-9 with TRBJ2-1, with 10 nucleotides matching TRBD2. This CDR3 has 15 residues. Germline loops: CDR1 SEHNR, CDR2 FQNEAQ (reference sequence). V dropped 0 bases and J dropped 5; count of bases not matched to a gene: 1. The CDR3 bases are TGTGCCAGCAGCTTAGCGCTAGCGGGGGACAATGAGCAGTTCTTC. It codes for CASSLALAGDNEQFF.

The chain is built from TRBV18 and TRBJ2-3; 7 bases match TRBD1. The CDR3 runs to 15 residues. V lost 2 bases, J lost 1 base, and 3 bases stayed unmatched. CDR1 is KGHSH and CDR2 is LQKENI in the germline V gene. The CDR3 nucleotides are TGTGCCAGCTCACCAGGACAGGCCCGCACAGATACGCAGTATTTT. Its protein is CASSPGQARTDTQYF.

This clone appeared a few times. The chain employs TRBV13 and TRBJ1-2, with unresolved D. This CDR3 comprises 13 residues. Germline V lookup: CDR1 PRHDT, CDR2 FYEKMQ (reference sequence). The V end was cut by 7 bases, the J end by 8 bases, with 17 bases between. The CDR3 reads CASTSVWGEGYTF. For the CDR3, the DNA is TGTGCCAGCACCTCCGTTTGGGGAGAAGGCTACACCTTC.

The V and J genes are TRBV27 and TRBJ2-1, with TRBD2 matching over 15 bases. CDR3 length equals 14 residues. Trimming cost V 7 bases and J 8 bases; bases outside gene matches: 3. CDR1 is MNHEY, CDR2 SMNVEV, per germline (reference sequence). CDR3 in DNA: TGTGCCAGCATGCGGACTAGCGGGAGGGATGAGCAGTTCTTC. It encodes CASMRTSGRDEQFF.

The count of this clone is one. The rearrangement links TRBV5-8 to TRBJ2-3, with a weak D call TRBD2 (6 bases). The CDR3 runs 16 residues. Between the trimmed V and J ends, which lost 1 base and 1 base, there was a span of 13 bases. Germline CDR1 SGHTS, CDR2 YDEGEE. CDR3 nucleotide sequence: TGTGCCAGCAGCTTGTGGGGAGGTGGTGGCACAGATACGCAGTATTTT. Translated, it gives CASSLWGGGGTDTQYF. Variable domain in full (rest from reference TRBV5-8 and TRBJ2-3): EAGVTQSPTHLIKTRGQQATLRCSPISGHTSVYWYQQALGLGLQFLLWYDEGEERNRGNFPPRFSGRQFPNYSSELNVNALELEDSALYLCASSLWGGGGTDTQYFGPGTRLTVL.

The chain couples TRBV5-1 to TRBJ2-2; 8 bases fit TRBD2. Germline values: CDR1 SGHRS, CDR2 YFSETQ. V shed 1 base and J 6 bases; nucleotides not matched to a gene: 2. The CDR3 sequence is 14 residues long. CDR3 loop: CASSLKAGAGELFF. The CDR3 nucleotides are TGCGCCAGCAGCTTGAAAGCGGGAGCCGGGGAGCTGTTTTTT.

The DNA of the CDR3 is TGTGCCAGCAACCCGGGACAAAACACTGAAGCTTTCTTT. Its translation is CASNPGQNTEAFF. The chain employs TRBV12-3 or TRBV12-4 and TRBJ1-1; TRBD1 might be the D (6 bases). This CDR3 comprises 13 residues. Between the trimmed V and J ends, which lost 7 bases and 2 bases, there was a span of 11 bases.

The J gene is TRBJ2-7, the V gene TRBV5-1; 7 bases align to TRBD2. The J segment lost 7 bases and the V segment lost 5 bases, leaving 12 bases of the junction unmatched. Germline values: CDR1 SGHRS, CDR2 YFSETQ. The length of the CDR3 is 14 residues. Here the CDR3 reads CASRPTGGSLEQYF. The CDR3 nucleotides read TGCGCCAGCAGACCGACCGGGGGGTCCCTGGAGCAGTACTTC.

The rearrangement links TRBV19 to TRBJ2-1, with 13 bases that match TRBD2. Trimming at V came to 4 bases and at J to 4 bases, leaving 7 bases not matched to a gene. The CDR3 is 17 residues long. CDR1 is LNHDA, CDR2 SQIVND, per germline (reference sequence). The CDR3: CASSTTGLAGVYNEQFF. In DNA, the CDR3 is TGTGCCAGTAGTACAACAGGACTAGCGGGAGTATACAATGAGCAGTTCTTC.

This clone was recorded only once. This chain links TRBV27 with TRBJ2-1; maybe TRBD2 (5 bases). Trimming took 3 bases from V and 5 from J, leaving 8 bases between them. The CDR3 runs to 13 residues. Germline values: CDR1 MNHEY, CDR2 SMNVEV (reference sequence). The CDR3 here is CASSFREDNEQFF. The CDR3 DNA reads as TGTGCCAGCAGTTTCCGGGAAGACAATGAGCAGTTCTTC.

By sample share, this clone is large (0.1 to 1%). The chain joins TRBV28 to TRBJ1-6, with a tentative D call TRBD1 (6 bases). The CDR3 spans 15 residues. In germline, CDR1 is MDHEN, CDR2 SYDVKM. V shed 6 bases and J shed 10 bases, with 19 bases lying between them. The CDR3 loop reads CASRTRQAVVSPLHF. The DNA of the CDR3 is TGTGCCAGCAGAACGCGACAGGCGGTTGTCTCACCCCTCCACTTT.

This rearrangement joins TRBV28 to TRBJ1-3, with D hard to call. V lost 5 bases and J lost 0, with 8 bases in between. The CDR3 consists of 14 residues. Germline CDR1 MDHEN, CDR2 SYDVKM. The CDR3 here is CASSPTASGNTIYF. The CDR3 bases are TGTGCCAGCAGTCCCACAGCCTCTGGAAACACCATATATTTT.

The CDR3 DNA follows: TGTGCCAGTAGTCAAAGGACAGGGCGCCTCAACATTCAGTACTTC. The encoded protein is CASSQRTGRLNIQYF. This rearrangement joins TRBV19 to TRBJ2-4, with 8 bases lining up with TRBD1. Germline CDR1 is LNHDA and CDR2 is SQIVND (reference sequence). V gave up 5 bases and J gave up 7 bases; unmatched junction bases: 10. The length of the CDR3 is 15 residues.

The chain has TRBV5-4 and TRBJ2-7; 8 positions agree with TRBD1. The CDR3 totals 15 residues. Germline CDR1 and CDR2: SGHNT and YYREEE (reference sequence). V lost 3 bases to trimming and J lost 4 bases; unmatched junction nucleotides: 9. The CDR3 coding sequence is TGTGCCAGCAGCTCGGCCTGGACAGGGAAATACGAGCAGTACTTC. Protein: CASSSAWTGKYEQYF.

The rearrangement uses TRBV4-3 and TRBJ2-3, with a possible D match to TRBD1 (5 bases). Per the germline V gene, CDR1 is LGHNA and CDR2 is YSLEER. Trimming pared 1 base from V and 4 bases from J, leaving 18 bases between. CDR3 length equals 17 residues. Here the CDR3 reads CASSQVRTRAGSDTQYF. The CDR3 bases are TGCGCCAGCAGCCAAGTCCGGACAAGGGCCGGGTCAGATACGCAGTATTTT.

The chain joins TRBV7-2 to TRBJ2-3, with 8 bases lining up with TRBD2. The CDR3 has 16 amino acids. Trimming removed 5 bases from V and 0 bases from J; junction bases left unmatched: 7. From germline, CDR1 is SGHTA and CDR2 FQGNSA. As DNA, the CDR3 is TGTGCCAGCAGCGAAGGACTAGCAAGGAGCACAGATACGCAGTATTTT. It yields the protein CASSEGLARSTDTQYF.

The gene calls are TRBV13 and TRBJ2-3, with 7 positions matching TRBD2. The junction had 3 bases not matched to a gene; V was cut back by 2 bases and J by 1 base. Germline V gives CDR1 PRHDT, CDR2 FYEKMQ (reference sequence). The CDR3 length is 15 residues. This chain's CDR3 is CASSLRAGRTDTQYF. Here the CDR3 DNA reads TGTGCCAGCAGCTTAAGAGCGGGACGCACAGATACGCAGTATTTT.

The chain uses TRBV18 and TRBJ1-1; TRBD1 might be the D (6 bases). V lost 6 bases, J lost 8 bases, and 16 bases lay in between. The CDR3 spans 13 residues. The V gene's germline CDR1 is KGHSH and CDR2 LQKENI. The DNA of the CDR3 is TGTGCCAGCTCCCCGGACAGAAAAAGGGAAGCTTTCTTT. This sequence encodes CASSPDRKREAFF. Using reference TRBV18 and TRBJ1-1 for the parts outside the CDR3, the full variable domain is NAGVMQNPRHLVRRRGQEARLRCSPMKGHSHVYWYRQLPEEGLKFMVYLQKENIIDESGMPKERFSAEFPKEGPSILRIQQVVRGDSAAYFCASSPDRKREAFFGQGTRLTVV.

This clone was observed a single time. The chain carries TRBV1 and TRBJ1-5. TRBV1 is flagged as a pseudogene. This CDR3 is built from 16 residues. The CDR3 sequence: CTSSHRYAGLNQPQHF. The CDR3, as DNA: TGCACCAGCAGCCATCGCTACGCGGGTTTAAATCAGCCCCAGCATTTT.

The chain joins TRBV9 to TRBJ1-4; D gene unclear. The CDR3 spans 15 residues. Deletions cut 4 bases from V and 0 bases from J, with 10 bases between. Germline V gene data show CDR1 as SGDLS and CDR2 as YYNGEE. CDR3 in amino acids: CASSLGDATNEKLFF. The CDR3 nucleotides are TGTGCCAGCAGCCTCGGGGATGCAACTAATGAAAAACTGTTTTTT. The complete variable domain, with remaining parts taken from reference TRBV9 and TRBJ1-4, reads DSGVTQTPKHLITATGQRVTLRCSPRSGDLSVYWYQQSLDQGLQFLIQYYNGEERAKGNILERFSAQQFPDLHSELNLSSLELGDSALYFCASSLGDATNEKLFFGSGTQLSVL.

Only a few counts were recorded for this clone. The gene calls are TRBV11-2 and TRBJ2-2; 7 bases line up with TRBD2. The CDR3 is made up of 16 amino acids. The V gene end was trimmed by 2 bases and the J gene end by 4 bases; junction bases not matched to a gene: 7. The germline gives CDR1 SGHAT, CDR2 FQNNGV. CDR3 nucleotides: TGTGCCAGCAGCTTACTTAGGGGAGGGAGCACCGGGGAGCTGTTTTTT. Encoded protein: CASSLLRGGSTGELFF.

Only one count was recorded for this clone. V gene TRBV7-8 combines with J gene TRBJ2-2; 7 nucleotides agree with TRBD1. There are 16 residues in the CDR3. Trimming removed 3 bases from V and 1 base from J; junction bases left unmatched: 5. Per germline, CDR1 SGHVS and CDR2 FQNEAQ. The CDR3 DNA reads TGTGCCAGCAGCTTCCGGACAGGAATGAACACCGGGGAGCTGTTTTTT. Its translation is CASSFRTGMNTGELFF.

The table lists this clone with a count of one. This chain connects TRBV12-3 or TRBV12-4 to TRBJ2-3; D gene unclear. This CDR3 is built from 13 residues. V was clipped by 10 bases and J by 2 bases, with 13 bases between them. CDR3 amino acids: CATAGVVTDTQYF. DNA for the CDR3: TGTGCCACCGCCGGTGTGGTCACAGATACGCAGTATTTT.